This T cell receptor (beta chain) was captured in a study of blood T cell repertoires in COVID-19. The germline V and J ends were trimmed by 4 bases and 4 bases, with 10 bases remaining between them. CDR3 length equals 13 residues. From germline, CDR1 is MNHEY and CDR2 SVGEGT. Generated by immunoSEQ multiplex PCR, the TCRdb table keeps only in-frame clones and is missing some. The sample includes some 220,000 clones, about 85% of them seen just once. Sequencing input: peripheral blood. The origin of this receptor is a woman aged 80 or older with active or convalescent COVID-19. The gene calls are TRBV6-2 or TRBV6-3 and TRBJ1-2; D is unresolved. The CDR3 region is CASSLAEFYGYTF. As DNA, the CDR3 is TGTGCCAGCAGTTTAGCAGAGTTCTATGGCTACACCTTC.